The 27 T cell receptor beta chains presented below share a single source sample, sequenced in a study of blood T cell repertoires in COVID-19 (dated by TCRdb to 2018 to 2020). The library was prepared using the immunoSEQ multiplex PCR assay. As stored in TCRdb, this immuneACCESS dataset retains in-frame rearrangements with V and J assigned. A fraction of the clones does not appear; measured against another copy, unresolved V genes explain less than half of the discrepancy, and the remainder lacks a known reason. This sample is represented by about 62,000 clones; more than 75% of them were singletons. The top ten clonotypes cover roughly 1% of the sample. The sample taken for sequencing was peripheral blood. These receptor sequences come from a man between 65 and 85 years old with acute or convalescent COVID-19.

CDR3 coding DNA: TGTGCCAGCAGTTTATCCCCCACCTACGAGCAGTACTTC. Encoded protein: CASSLSPTYEQYF. This rearrangement joins TRBV28 to TRBJ2-7; the D is unclear. Germline V gene data show CDR1 as MDHEN and CDR2 as SYDVKM. The germline V and J ends were trimmed by 1 base and 2 bases, with 6 bases remaining between them. The CDR3 contains 13 residues.

The chain is built from TRBV7-9 and TRBJ2-2; 12 positions agree with TRBD2. The CDR3 is 14 residues long. The V gene's germline CDR1 is SEHNR and CDR2 FQNEAQ (reference sequence). Germline trimming cut 5 bases from V and 6 bases from J; bases unmatched to any gene: 1. In nucleotides, the CDR3 is TGTGCCAGCAGCCGACTAGCGGGAGCCGGGGAGCTGTTTTTT. This gives the protein CASSRLAGAGELFF.

V gene TRBV7-2 combines with J gene TRBJ2-7; 8 bases agree with TRBD2. The CDR3 covers 14 residues. Losses at the gene ends were 7 bases for V and 3 bases for J; bases not matched to a gene: 8. CDR1 is SGHTA, CDR2 FQGNSA, per germline. CDR3 sequence reads: CASNPLAGRYEQYF. As DNA, the CDR3 is TGTGCCAGCAACCCATTAGCGGGACGCTACGAGCAGTACTTC. Full variable domain (outside the CDR3, taken from reference TRBV7-2 and TRBJ2-7): GAGVSQSPSNKVTEKGKDVELRCDPISGHTALYWYRQSLGQGLEFLIYFQGNSAPDKSGLPSDRFSAERTGGSVSTLTIQRTQQEDSAVYLCASNPLAGRYEQYFGPGTRLTVT.

J is TRBJ2-1 and V is TRBV4-1; D gene uncertain. The V gene's germline CDR1 is MGHRA and CDR2 YSYEKL. CDR3 length: 14 residues. Deletions cut 1 base from V and 4 bases from J, with 8 bases between. Here the CDR3 reads CASSQANSYNEQFF. The CDR3 nucleotides read TGCGCCAGCAGCCAAGCAAATAGTTACAATGAGCAGTTCTTC.

The chain links TRBV2 to TRBJ1-1; perhaps TRBD1 as D (6 bases). This CDR3 comprises 11 residues. CDR1 is SNHLY and CDR2 is FYNNEI in the germline V gene. Between the trimmed V and J ends, which lost 6 bases and 11 bases, there was a span of 13 bases. CDR3 in amino acids: CASRDDRRAFF. As DNA, the CDR3 is TGTGCCAGCAGGGACGACAGGAGGGCTTTCTTT.

The chain combines TRBV7-6 with TRBJ1-1, with D maybe TRBD1 (6 bases). V lost 5 bases, J lost 6 bases, and 13 bases lay in between. CDR3 length equals 13 residues. Germline V gene sequence: CDR1 SGHVS, CDR2 FNYEAQ. CDR3 nucleotides: TGTGCCAGCAGCCAGGGGACGGGCGCTGAAGCTTTCTTT. Its translation: CASSQGTGAEAFF.

The chain joins TRBV4-1 to TRBJ2-1, with D possibly matching TRBD2 (5 bases). Per germline, CDR1 MGHRA and CDR2 YSYEKL. The CDR3 runs to 16 residues. The ends were cut back, 0 bases at V and 1 base at J, with 10 bases in the middle. CDR3 sequence: CASSQDERQSYNEQFF. The CDR3 coding sequence is TGCGCCAGCAGCCAAGATGAGCGGCAATCCTACAATGAGCAGTTCTTC.

The CDR3: CSARRTSGNYEQYF. The CDR3 nucleotides read TGCAGCGCGAGGAGAACGAGCGGGAATTACGAGCAGTACTTC. V usage is TRBV29-1 and J usage is TRBJ2-7, with TRBD2 matching over 7 bases. Unmatched junction bases numbered 13, after V lost 7 bases and J lost 4 bases. There are 14 residues in the CDR3. Germline CDR1 is SQVTM and CDR2 is ANQGSEA.

This clone was recorded only once. Here the CDR3 DNA reads TGTGCCTCCGGGAGGGGGGCGACTAGCGGGACTGGGCAGTACTTC. Its protein is CASGRGATSGTGQYF. The chain uses TRBV10-3 and TRBJ2-7; 11 bases line up with TRBD2. Germline CDR1 is ENHRY and CDR2 is SYGVKD. The CDR3 spans 15 residues. V lost 11 bases to trimming and J lost 9 bases; unmatched junction nucleotides: 18.

This sequence joins TRBV2 and TRBJ1-2; D remains unclear. Germline lookup yields CDR1 SNHLY and CDR2 FYNNEI. The CDR3 extends over 15 amino acids. With 8 bases removed from V and 0 bases from J, the gap between germline ends came to 16 bases. CDR3 in amino acids: CASLPTGIPNYGYTF. In DNA form, the CDR3 reads TGTGCCAGCTTACCCACGGGGATTCCTAACTATGGCTACACCTTC.

This chain joins TRBV7-3 and TRBJ2-3, with D possibly TRBD2 on 6 matching bases. Germline V lookup: CDR1 SGHTA, CDR2 FQGTGA. The CDR3 contains 15 residues. Trimming pared 5 bases from V and 8 bases from J, leaving 20 bases between. CDR3 DNA: TGTGCCAGCAGCGACGGACTACGGGTCAGTAGTACGCAGTATTTT. Translating it yields CASSDGLRVSSTQYF.

This chain links TRBV19 with TRBJ2-1; 9 bases agree with TRBD2. Germline CDR1 LNHDA, CDR2 SQIVND (reference sequence). This CDR3 contains 16 residues. The V gene end was trimmed by 2 bases and the J gene end by 2 bases; junction bases not matched to a gene: 4. In DNA, the CDR3 is TGTGCCAGTAGTATAAGCCGCGGGAGGGCCTACAATGAGCAGTTCTTC. It is translated as CASSISRGRAYNEQFF.

The V gene is TRBV7-3, the J gene TRBJ1-6, with 7 bases aligning to TRBD1. With V trimmed by 3 bases and J by 6 bases, 2 bases remained unmatched. This CDR3 has 14 amino acids. The germline gives CDR1 SGHTA, CDR2 FQGTGA. This CDR3 is CASSFTGANSPLHF. DNA for the CDR3: TGTGCCAGCAGCTTCACAGGGGCTAATTCACCCCTCCACTTT.

V is TRBV4-1 and J is TRBJ2-5; tentative D call: TRBD1 (5 bases). Trimming cost V 4 bases and J 5 bases, with 11 bases left between them. The CDR3 length is 13 residues. The germline V gene encodes CDR1 MGHRA and CDR2 YSYEKL. In nucleotides, the CDR3 is TGCGCCAGCAGCCGGGGCCCTCGGGAGACCCAGTACTTC. As protein: CASSRGPRETQYF.

The chain has TRBV3-1 (or the pseudogene TRBV3-2) and TRBJ2-3; 12 bases are a match to TRBD2. The CDR3 is 16 residues long. J lost 5 bases, V lost 3 bases, and 6 bases had no gene match. Germline V lookup: CDR1 LGHDT, CDR2 YNNKEL (reference sequence). CDR3 in DNA: TGTGCCAGCAGCCAGGCACTAGCGGGGGGTCAAGATACGCAGTATTTT. This sequence encodes CASSQALAGGQDTQYF.

In its sample, this clone was seen a few times. This chain uses TRBV4-1 with TRBJ2-1, with a tentative D call TRBD2 (5 bases). There are 17 residues in the CDR3. The germline V and J ends were trimmed by 1 base and 12 bases, with 25 bases remaining between them. Germline V gives CDR1 MGHRA, CDR2 YSYEKL. DNA for the CDR3: TGCGCCAGCAGCCAAGGTGAAGGTCCCCCCTACTCAGAGGGGCAGTTCTTC. This encodes CASSQGEGPPYSEGQFF.

V usage is TRBV19 and J usage is TRBJ1-5; D unclear. Looked up from germline, CDR1 is LNHDA and CDR2 is SQIVND (reference sequence). This CDR3 comprises 13 residues. V dropped 0 bases and J dropped 4 bases, with 4 bases sitting between them. This CDR3 reads CASSIDLNQPQHF. The CDR3 DNA follows: TGTGCCAGTAGTATAGATCTGAATCAGCCCCAGCATTTT.

This rearrangement joins TRBV3-1 (or the pseudogene TRBV3-2) to TRBJ1-2, with D perhaps matching TRBD1 (6 bases). Germline lookup yields CDR1 LGHDT and CDR2 YNNKEL (reference sequence). The CDR3 sequence is 14 residues long. V lost 4 bases and J 0 bases, leaving 9 bases between the germline ends. CDR3 loop: CASSLWTANYGYTF. CDR3 coding DNA: TGTGCCAGCAGCCTCTGGACAGCTAACTATGGCTACACCTTC.

This chain uses TRBV5-4 with TRBJ2-3; D is uncertain. V lost 5 bases and J lost 2, with 6 bases in between. From germline, CDR1 is SGHNT and CDR2 YYREEE (reference sequence). CDR3 size: 12 residues. This chain's CDR3 is CASRLTTDTQYF. CDR3 bases: TGTGCCAGCAGACTAACCACAGATACGCAGTATTTT.

The chain combines TRBV10-3 with TRBJ2-2; D is unresolved. Per germline, CDR1 ENHRY and CDR2 SYGVKD. Trimming removed 4 bases from V and 4 bases from J, with 4 bases in between. This CDR3 comprises 12 residues. DNA of the CDR3: TGTGCCATCAGTGTCGGCACCGGGGAGCTGTTTTTT. This translates into CAISVGTGELFF.

This chain joins TRBV19 and TRBJ2-5, with no clear D. The CDR3 is made up of 11 amino acids. Germline-derived CDR1 and CDR2 are LNHDA and SQIVND (reference sequence). Deletions cut 3 bases from V and 5 bases from J, with 4 bases between. This chain's CDR3 is CASSIRETQYF. CDR3 nucleotide sequence: TGTGCCAGTAGTATCCGGGAGACCCAGTACTTC.

The chain joins TRBV7-8 to TRBJ1-2; 11 bases match TRBD1. This CDR3 is 15 amino acids long. The V segment lost 5 bases and the J segment 5 bases; nucleotides outside the gene matches: 7. CDR1 is SGHVS and CDR2 is FQNEAQ in the germline V gene. The CDR3 sequence is CASSLWTGGGYGYTF. The CDR3 DNA follows: TGTGCCAGCAGCCTCTGGACAGGGGGCGGGTATGGCTACACCTTC.

The rearrangement links TRBV27 to TRBJ2-7, with TRBD2 identical over 8 bases. The germline V gene has CDR1 MNHEY and CDR2 SMNVEV (reference sequence). This CDR3 contains 12 residues. The chain's CDR3 is CSSGRSSYEQYF. The CDR3 DNA is TGTTCTAGCGGGCGTAGCTCCTACGAGCAGTACTTC.

The J gene is TRBJ1-1, the V gene TRBV14; D gene unclear. Germline V gene data show CDR1 as SGHDN and CDR2 as FVKESK. This CDR3 spans 16 amino acids. V lost 1 base and J 5 bases, leaving 17 bases between the germline ends. For the CDR3, the DNA is TGTGCCAGCAGCCAAGGGGCGGGCAGCCCTAAGACTGAAGCTTTCTTT. It translates to CASSQGAGSPKTEAFF.

The chain recombines TRBV23-1 with TRBJ2-2; 9 positions match TRBD1. TRBV23-1 is recorded as an ORF, its role being uncertain. The CDR3 contains 19 residues. After removal of 0 bases from V and 5 bases from J, the junction contained 13 bases not matched to a gene. Written as DNA, the CDR3 is TGCGCCAGCAGTCAATCGAGGGGACAGGGATCGCGTTGGACCGGGGAGCTGTTTTTT. Encoded protein: CASSQSRGQGSRWTGELFF.

V gene TRBV2 combines with J gene TRBJ1-1, with 7 bases identical to TRBD1. Trimming cost V 7 bases and J 4 bases; bases outside gene matches: 6. The CDR3 extends over 13 amino acids. Germline V gives CDR1 SNHLY, CDR2 FYNNEI. The CDR3 protein is CASIGQDSTEAFF. The CDR3 DNA sequence: TGTGCCAGCATCGGACAGGACAGCACTGAAGCTTTCTTT.

This clone was counted once. The chain recombines TRBV11-2 with TRBJ2-1; maybe TRBD2 (5 bases). V lost 4 bases, J lost 2 bases, and 15 bases lay in between. CDR1 is SGHAT and CDR2 is FQNNGV in the germline V gene. The CDR3 is 16 amino acids. CDR3 protein: CASSYGLISAYNEQFF. Here the CDR3 DNA reads TGTGCCAGCAGCTACGGACTGATCAGTGCCTACAATGAGCAGTTCTTC.